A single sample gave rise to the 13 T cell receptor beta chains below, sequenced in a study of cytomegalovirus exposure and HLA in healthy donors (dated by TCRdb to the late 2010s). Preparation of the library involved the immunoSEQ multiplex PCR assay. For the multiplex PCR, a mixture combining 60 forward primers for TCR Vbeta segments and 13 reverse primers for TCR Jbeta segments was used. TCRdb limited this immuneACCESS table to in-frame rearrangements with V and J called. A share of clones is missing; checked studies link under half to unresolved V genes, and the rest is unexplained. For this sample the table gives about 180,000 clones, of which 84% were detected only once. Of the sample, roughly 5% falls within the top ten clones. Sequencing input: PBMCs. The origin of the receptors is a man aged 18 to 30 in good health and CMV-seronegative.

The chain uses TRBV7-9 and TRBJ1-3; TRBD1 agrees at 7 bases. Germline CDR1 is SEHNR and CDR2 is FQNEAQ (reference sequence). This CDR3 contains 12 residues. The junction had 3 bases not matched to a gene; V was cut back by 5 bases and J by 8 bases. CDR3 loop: CASSITGDTIYF. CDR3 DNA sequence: TGTGCCAGCAGCATAACAGGGGACACCATATATTTT.

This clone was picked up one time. CDR3 loop: CASSLDPGSYNEQFF. CDR3 bases: TGTGCCAGCAGCTTGGACCCCGGCTCCTACAATGAGCAGTTCTTC. V usage is TRBV5-6 and J usage is TRBJ2-1; D remains unclear. The V end was cut by 0 bases, the J end by 0 bases, with 7 bases between. The CDR3 contains 15 residues. Germline lookup yields CDR1 SGHDT and CDR2 YYEEEE.

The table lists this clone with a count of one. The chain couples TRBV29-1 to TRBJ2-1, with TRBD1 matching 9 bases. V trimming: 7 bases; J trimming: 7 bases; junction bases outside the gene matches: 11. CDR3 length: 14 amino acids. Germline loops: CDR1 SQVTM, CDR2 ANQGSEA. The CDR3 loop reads CSAARQGVANEQFF. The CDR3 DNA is TGCAGCGCCGCCCGACAGGGGGTCGCAAATGAGCAGTTCTTC.

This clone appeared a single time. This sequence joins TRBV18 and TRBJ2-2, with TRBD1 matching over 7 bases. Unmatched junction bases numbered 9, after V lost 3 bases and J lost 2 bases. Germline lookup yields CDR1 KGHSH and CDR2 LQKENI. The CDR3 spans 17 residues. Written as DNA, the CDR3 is TGTGCCAGCTCACCTCGTGTCGGGACAGCCAACACCGGGGAGCTGTTTTTT. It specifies CASSPRVGTANTGELFF. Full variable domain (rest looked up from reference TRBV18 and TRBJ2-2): NAGVMQNPRHLVRRRGQEARLRCSPMKGHSHVYWYRQLPEEGLKFMVYLQKENIIDESGMPKERFSAEFPKEGPSILRIQQVVRGDSAAYFCASSPRVGTANTGELFFGEGSRLTVL.

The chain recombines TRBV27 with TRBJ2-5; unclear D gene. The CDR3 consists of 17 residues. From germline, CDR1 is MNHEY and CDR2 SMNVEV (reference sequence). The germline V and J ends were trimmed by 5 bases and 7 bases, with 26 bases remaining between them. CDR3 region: CASSHHNMKRSLGTQYF. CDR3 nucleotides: TGTGCCAGCAGTCACCACAACATGAAACGGAGCTTGGGGACCCAGTACTTC.

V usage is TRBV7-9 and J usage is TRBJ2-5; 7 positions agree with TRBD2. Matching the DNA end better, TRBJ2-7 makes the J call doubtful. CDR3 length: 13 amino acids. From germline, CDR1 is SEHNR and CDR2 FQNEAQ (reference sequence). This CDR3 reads CASSPMGGGEQYF. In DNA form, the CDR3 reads TGTGCCAGCAGCCCCATGGGGGGGGGCGAGCAGTACTTC.

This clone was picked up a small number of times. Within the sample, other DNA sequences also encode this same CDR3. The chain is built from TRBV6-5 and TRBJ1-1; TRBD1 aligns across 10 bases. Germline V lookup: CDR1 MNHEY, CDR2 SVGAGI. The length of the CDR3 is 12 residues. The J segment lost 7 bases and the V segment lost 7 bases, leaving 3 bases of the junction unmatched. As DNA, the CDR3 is TGTGCCAGCACGGGACAGGGGCTTGAAGCTTTCTTT. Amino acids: CASTGQGLEAFF.

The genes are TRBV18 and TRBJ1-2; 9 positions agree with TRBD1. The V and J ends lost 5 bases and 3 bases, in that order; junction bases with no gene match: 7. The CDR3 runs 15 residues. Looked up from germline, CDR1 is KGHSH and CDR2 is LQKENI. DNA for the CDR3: TGTGCCAGCTCAGACGGACAGGGGATTGACTATGGCTACACCTTC. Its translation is CASSDGQGIDYGYTF.

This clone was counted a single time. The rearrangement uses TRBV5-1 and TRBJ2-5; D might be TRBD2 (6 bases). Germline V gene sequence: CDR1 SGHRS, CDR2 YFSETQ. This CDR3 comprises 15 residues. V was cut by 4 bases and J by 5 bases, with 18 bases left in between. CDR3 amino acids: CASSITGLHGETQYF. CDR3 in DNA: TGCGCCAGCAGCATAACGGGACTCCACGGGGAGACCCAGTACTTC.

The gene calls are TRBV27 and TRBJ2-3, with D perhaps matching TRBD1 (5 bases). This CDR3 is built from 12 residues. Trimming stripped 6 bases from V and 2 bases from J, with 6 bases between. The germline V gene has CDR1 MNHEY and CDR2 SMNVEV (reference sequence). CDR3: CASRTATDTQYF. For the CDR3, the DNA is TGTGCCAGCAGGACAGCCACAGATACGCAGTATTTT.

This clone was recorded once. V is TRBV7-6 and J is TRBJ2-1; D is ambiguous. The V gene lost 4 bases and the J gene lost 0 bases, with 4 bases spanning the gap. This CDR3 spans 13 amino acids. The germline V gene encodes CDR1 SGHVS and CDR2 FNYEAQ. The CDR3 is CASSWSSYNEQFF. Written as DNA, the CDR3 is TGTGCCAGCAGCTGGAGCTCCTACAATGAGCAGTTCTTC.

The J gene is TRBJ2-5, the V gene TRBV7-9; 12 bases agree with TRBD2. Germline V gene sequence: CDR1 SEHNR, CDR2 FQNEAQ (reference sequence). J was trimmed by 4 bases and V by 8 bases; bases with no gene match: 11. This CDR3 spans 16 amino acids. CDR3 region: CASGMLKGLAGETQYF. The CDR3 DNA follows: TGTGCCAGCGGGATGCTCAAGGGACTAGCGGGAGAGACCCAGTACTTC.

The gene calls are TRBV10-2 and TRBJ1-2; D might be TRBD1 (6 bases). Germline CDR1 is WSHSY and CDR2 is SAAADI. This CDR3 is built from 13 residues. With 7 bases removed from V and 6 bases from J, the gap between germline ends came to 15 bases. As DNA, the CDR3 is TGCGCCAGCACCCGAGGGGGTAGGGATGGCTACACCTTC. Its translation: CASTRGGRDGYTF.